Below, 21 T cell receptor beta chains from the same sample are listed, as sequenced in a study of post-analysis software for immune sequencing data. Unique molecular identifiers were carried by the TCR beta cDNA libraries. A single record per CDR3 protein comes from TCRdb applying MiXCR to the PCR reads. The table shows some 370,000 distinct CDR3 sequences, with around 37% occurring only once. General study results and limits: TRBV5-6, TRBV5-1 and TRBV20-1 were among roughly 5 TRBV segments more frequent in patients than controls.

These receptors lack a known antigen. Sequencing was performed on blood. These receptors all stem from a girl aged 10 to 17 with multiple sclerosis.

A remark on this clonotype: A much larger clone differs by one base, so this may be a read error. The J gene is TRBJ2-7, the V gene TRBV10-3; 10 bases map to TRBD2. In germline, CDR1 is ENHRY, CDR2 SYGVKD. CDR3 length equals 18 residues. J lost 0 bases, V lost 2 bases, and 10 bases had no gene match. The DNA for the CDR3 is TGTGCCATCAGTGAGGGCTACCTAGCGGGGGTCTACTCCTACGAGCAGTACTTC. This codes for CAISEGYLAGVYSYEQYF.

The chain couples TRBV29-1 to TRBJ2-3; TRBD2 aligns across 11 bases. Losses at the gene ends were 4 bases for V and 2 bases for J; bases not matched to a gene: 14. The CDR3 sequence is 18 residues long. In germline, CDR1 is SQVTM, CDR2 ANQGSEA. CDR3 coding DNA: TGCAGCGTTGGATTATTTTTCCTAGCGGGGGGCCACACAGATACGCAGTATTTT. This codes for CSVGLFFLAGGHTDTQYF.

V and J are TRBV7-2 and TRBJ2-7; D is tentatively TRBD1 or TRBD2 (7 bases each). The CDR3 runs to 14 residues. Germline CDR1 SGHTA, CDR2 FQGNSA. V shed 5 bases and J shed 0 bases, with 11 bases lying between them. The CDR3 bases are TGTGCCAGCAGCGGGGGGGACAGCTCCTACGAGCAGTACTTC. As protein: CASSGGDSSYEQYF.

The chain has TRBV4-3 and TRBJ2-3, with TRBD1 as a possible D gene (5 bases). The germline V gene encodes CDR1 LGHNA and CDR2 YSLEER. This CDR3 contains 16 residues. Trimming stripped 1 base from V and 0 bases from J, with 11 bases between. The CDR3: CASSQGGRISTDTQYF. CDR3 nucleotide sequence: TGCGCCAGCAGCCAAGGGGGCCGGATTAGCACAGATACGCAGTATTTT.

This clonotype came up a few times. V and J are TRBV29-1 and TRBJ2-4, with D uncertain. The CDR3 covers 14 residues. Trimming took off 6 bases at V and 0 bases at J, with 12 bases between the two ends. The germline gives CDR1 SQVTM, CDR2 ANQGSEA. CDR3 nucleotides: TGCAGCGTCACAGACTCACTAGCCAAAAACATTCAGTACTTC. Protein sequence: CSVTDSLAKNIQYF. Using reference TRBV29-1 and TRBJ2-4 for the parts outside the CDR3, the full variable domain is SAVISQKPSRDICQRGTSLTIQCQVDSQVTMMFWYRQQPGQSLTLIATANQGSEATYESGFVIDKFPISRPNLTFSTLTVSNMSPEDSSIYLCSVTDSLAKNIQYFGAGTRLSVL.

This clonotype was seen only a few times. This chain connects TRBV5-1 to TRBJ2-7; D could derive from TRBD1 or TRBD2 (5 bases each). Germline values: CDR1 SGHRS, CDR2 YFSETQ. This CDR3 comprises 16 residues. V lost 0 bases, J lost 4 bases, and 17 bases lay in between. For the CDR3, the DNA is TGCGCCAGCAGCTTGGAGGGAGCGCAGAGGGGTTACGAGCAGTACTTC. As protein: CASSLEGAQRGYEQYF.

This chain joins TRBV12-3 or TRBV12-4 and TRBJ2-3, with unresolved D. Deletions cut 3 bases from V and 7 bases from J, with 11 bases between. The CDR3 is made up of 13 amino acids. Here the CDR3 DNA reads TGTGCCAGCAGTTTTGGCCCTTCGAATACGCAGTATTTT. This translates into CASSFGPSNTQYF.

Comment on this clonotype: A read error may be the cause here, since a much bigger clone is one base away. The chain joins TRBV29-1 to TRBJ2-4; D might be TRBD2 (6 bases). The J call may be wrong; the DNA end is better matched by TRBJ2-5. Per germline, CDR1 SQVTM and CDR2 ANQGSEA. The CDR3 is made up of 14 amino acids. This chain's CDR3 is CIVVAVKLGETQYF. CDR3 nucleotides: TGCATCGTGGTAGCGGTTAAACTTGGGGAGACCCAGTACTTC.

For the CDR3, the DNA is TGTGCCAGCAGCTTAGGTTTTCGGACAGGGGCAGCTAACGCTGGAAACACCATATATTTT. Protein sequence: CASSLGFRTGAANAGNTIYF. The rearrangement links TRBV7-9 to TRBJ1-3, with 9 bases aligning to TRBD1. This CDR3 region has 20 residues. V lost 1 base to trimming and J lost 2 bases; unmatched junction nucleotides: 15. The germline gives CDR1 SEHNR, CDR2 FQNEAQ (reference sequence).

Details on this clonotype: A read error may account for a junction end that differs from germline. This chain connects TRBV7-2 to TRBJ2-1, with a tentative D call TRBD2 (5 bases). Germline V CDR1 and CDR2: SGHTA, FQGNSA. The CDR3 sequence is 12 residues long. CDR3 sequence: CAGSLVRGEQFF. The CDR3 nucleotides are TGTGCCGGCAGCTTAGTACGGGGTGAGCAGTTCTTC.

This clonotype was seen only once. The CDR3 spells CASSFHNEKLFF. Written as DNA, the CDR3 is TGTGCCAGCAGCTTTCATAATGAAAAACTGTTTTTT. This rearrangement joins TRBV14 to TRBJ1-4, with D unresolved. V gave up 5 bases and J gave up 4 bases, with 5 bases separating them. Germline CDR1 SGHDN, CDR2 FVKESK. This CDR3 has 12 residues.

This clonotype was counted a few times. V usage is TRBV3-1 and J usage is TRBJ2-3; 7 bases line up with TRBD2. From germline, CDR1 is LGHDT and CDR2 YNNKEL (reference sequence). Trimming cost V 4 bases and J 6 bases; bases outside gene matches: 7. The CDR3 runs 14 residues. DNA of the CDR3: TGTGCCAGCAGCCCCCGGACTAGTGCGGATACGCAGTATTTT. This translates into CASSPRTSADTQYF.

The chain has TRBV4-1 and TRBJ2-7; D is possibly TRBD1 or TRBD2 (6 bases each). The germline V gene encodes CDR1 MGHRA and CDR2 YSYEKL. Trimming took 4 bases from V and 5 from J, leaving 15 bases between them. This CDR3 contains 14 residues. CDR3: CASSRGGGLDEQYF. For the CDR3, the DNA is TGCGCCAGCAGCCGCGGAGGGGGGTTGGACGAGCAGTACTTC.

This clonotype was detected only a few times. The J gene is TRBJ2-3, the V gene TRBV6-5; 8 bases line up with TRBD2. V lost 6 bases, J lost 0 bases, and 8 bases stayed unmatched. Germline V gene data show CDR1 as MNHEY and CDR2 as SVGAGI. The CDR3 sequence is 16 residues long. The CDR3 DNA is TGTGCCAGCAGCCTCAGCGGGGGCCTTAGCACAGATACGCAGTATTTT. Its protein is CASSLSGGLSTDTQYF.

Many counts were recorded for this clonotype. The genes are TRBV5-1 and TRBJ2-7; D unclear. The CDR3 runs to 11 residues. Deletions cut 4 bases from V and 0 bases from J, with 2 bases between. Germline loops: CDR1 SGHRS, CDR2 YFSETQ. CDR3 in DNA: TGCGCCAGCAGCGACTCCTACGAGCAGTACTTC. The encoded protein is CASSDSYEQYF.

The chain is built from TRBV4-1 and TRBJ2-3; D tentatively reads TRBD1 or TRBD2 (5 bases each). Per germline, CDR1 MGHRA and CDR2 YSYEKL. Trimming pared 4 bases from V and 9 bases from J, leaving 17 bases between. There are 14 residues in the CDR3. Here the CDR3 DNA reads TGCGCCAGCAGCCGAGGGGCTACCCTAACGACGCAGTATTTT. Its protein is CASSRGATLTTQYF.

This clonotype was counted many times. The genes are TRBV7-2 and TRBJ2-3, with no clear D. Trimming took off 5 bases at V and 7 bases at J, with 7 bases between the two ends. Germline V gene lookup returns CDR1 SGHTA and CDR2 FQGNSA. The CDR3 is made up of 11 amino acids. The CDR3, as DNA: TGTGCCAGCAGCCCAGACTATACGCAGTATTTT. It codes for CASSPDYTQYF.

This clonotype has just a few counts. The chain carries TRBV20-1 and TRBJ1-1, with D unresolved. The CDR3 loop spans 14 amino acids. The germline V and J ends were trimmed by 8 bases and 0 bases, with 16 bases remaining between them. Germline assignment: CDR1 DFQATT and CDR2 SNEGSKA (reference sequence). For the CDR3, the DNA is TGCAGTCCCCGGTCCCCAACGTTGAACACTGAAGCTTTCTTT. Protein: CSPRSPTLNTEAFF.

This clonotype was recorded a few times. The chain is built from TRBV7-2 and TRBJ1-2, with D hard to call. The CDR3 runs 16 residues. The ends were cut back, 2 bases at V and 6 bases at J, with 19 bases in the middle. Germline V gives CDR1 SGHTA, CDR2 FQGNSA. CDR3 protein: CASSLTPRPGGDGYTF. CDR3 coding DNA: TGTGCCAGCAGCTTAACACCACGGCCCGGTGGGGATGGCTACACCTTC.

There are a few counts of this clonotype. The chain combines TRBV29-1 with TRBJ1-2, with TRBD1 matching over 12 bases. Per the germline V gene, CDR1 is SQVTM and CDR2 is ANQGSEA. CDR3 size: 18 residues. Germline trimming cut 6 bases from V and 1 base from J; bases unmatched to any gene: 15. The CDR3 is CSVPLRRDRGRSNYGYTF. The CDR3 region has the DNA TGCAGCGTCCCCCTACGCCGGGACAGGGGGCGAAGTAACTATGGCTACACCTTC.

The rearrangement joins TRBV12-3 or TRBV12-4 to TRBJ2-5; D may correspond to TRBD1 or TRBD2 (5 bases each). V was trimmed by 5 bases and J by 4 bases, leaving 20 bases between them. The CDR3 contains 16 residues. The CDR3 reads CASSQQIGTIRETQYF. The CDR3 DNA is TGTGCCAGCAGTCAACAGATCGGGACCATCAGAGAGACCCAGTACTTC.